This TCR beta chain was identified during a study of response to subunit inactivated influenza vaccine (dated by TCRdb to about 2018). With regard to the full study: Deep quantitative profiling of the T cell receptor repertoire was used in the study to follow responses to a trivalent subunit inactivated influenza vaccine.

Library construction relied on RT-PCR. Sequencing was performed on an Illumina HiSeq 2500. The raw public reads went through TCRdb reprocessing: fastp at Q25, MiXCR clone calling, in-frame beta chains kept. CDR3 protein sequences are deduplicated, and each keeps its most common genes and DNA. This sample lists 800,000 or so distinct CDR3 sequences; 20% to 25% were detected once. About a tenth of the sample goes to the ten largest clones. What the research found in general, with its limitations: According to the authors, only a limited number of new T cells may be recruited by each seasonal influenza vaccination.

Notes on this clonotype: Its antigen is still unknown. The sample holds no much larger clone one base away, and base qualities are not on file.

The junction shows trimming of 2 bases on V and 2 bases on J, and the gene matches do not reach 8 bases of it. Per the germline V gene, MGHDK is the CDR1 and SYGVNS is the CDR2. From its cysteine to its phenylalanine, the CDR3 spans 17 amino acids. The only DNA kept is the CDR3, 51 bases in frame from the first base. The chain is assembled from TRBV25-1 and TRBJ2-2, and 7 junction bases match TRBD1. Sequencing used PBMCs from blood, obtained roughly 5 days after vaccination. This sequence originates from a man aged 50 to 60 who received an inactivated influenza vaccine. Donor details come from another sample of the same person, matched by shared clones. The CDR3 in this case is CASSENPTGINTGELFF. In nucleotides, the sequence is TGTGCCAGCAGTGAAAACCCGACAGGGATCAACACCGGGGAGCTGTTTTTT. With all but the CDR3 taken from the reference TRBV25-1 and TRBJ2-2 genes, the full variable domain is: EADIYQTPRYLVIGTGKKITLECSQTMGHDKMYWYQQDPGMELHLIHYSYGVNSTEKGDLSSESTVSRIRTEHFPLTLESARPSHTSQYLCASSENPTGINTGELFFGEGSRLTVL.